This T cell receptor beta chain was captured by sequencing in a study of blood T cell repertoires in COVID-19. On the study more broadly: The origin of the acute and convalescent COVID-19 samples was the United States, Italy and Spain. T cells, B-cell-depleted T cells, or PBMCs supplied cDNA or gDNA.

Germline V gene data show CDR1 as SGDLS and CDR2 as YYNGEE. Trimming left V 0 bases short and J 8 bases short, with 12 bases between. The length of the CDR3 is 14 residues. Original processing notes: Estimates of nucleated cell counts were drawn from the amplification of reference gene primers. Method: immunoSEQ multiplex PCR; TCRdb's copy keeps in-frame clones and lacks some. The V and J calls and clone size are taken from that table; D and trimming were inferred from the DNA. The sample yields about 50,000 clones, 65% to 90% seen once. V gene TRBV9 combines with J gene TRBJ2-1; D is possibly TRBD2 (5 bases). Sequencing was carried out using peripheral blood. The TCR sequence derives from a human donor in a cohort sampled during active COVID-19. The CDR3 loop is CASSVVGSSYEQFF. CDR3 coding DNA: TGTGCCAGCAGCGTAGTTGGTTCTAGCTATGAGCAGTTCTTC.